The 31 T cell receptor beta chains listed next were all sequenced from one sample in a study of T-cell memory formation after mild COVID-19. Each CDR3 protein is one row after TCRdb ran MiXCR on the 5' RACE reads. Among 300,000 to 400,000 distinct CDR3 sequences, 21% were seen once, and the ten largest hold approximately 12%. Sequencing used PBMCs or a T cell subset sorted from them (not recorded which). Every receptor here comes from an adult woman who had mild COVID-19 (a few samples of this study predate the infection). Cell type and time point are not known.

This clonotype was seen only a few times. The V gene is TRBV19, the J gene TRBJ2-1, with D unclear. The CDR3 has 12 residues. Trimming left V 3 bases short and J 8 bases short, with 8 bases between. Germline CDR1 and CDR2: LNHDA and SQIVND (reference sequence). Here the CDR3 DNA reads TGTGCCAGTAGTATCCACTTACATGAGCAGTTCTTC. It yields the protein CASSIHLHEQFF.

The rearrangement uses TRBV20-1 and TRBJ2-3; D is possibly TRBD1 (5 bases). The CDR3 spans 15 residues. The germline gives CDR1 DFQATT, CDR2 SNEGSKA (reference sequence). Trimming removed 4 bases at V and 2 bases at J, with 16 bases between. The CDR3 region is CSAKSVAGNTDTQYF. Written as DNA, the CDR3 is TGCAGTGCTAAGTCTGTGGCAGGGAACACAGATACGCAGTATTTT.

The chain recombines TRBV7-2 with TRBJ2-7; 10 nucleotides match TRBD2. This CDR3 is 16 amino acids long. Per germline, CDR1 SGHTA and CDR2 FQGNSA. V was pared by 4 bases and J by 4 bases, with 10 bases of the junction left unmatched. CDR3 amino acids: CASSSSPSGGAYEQYF. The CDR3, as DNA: TGTGCCAGCAGCTCCTCCCCTAGCGGGGGAGCTTACGAGCAGTACTTC.

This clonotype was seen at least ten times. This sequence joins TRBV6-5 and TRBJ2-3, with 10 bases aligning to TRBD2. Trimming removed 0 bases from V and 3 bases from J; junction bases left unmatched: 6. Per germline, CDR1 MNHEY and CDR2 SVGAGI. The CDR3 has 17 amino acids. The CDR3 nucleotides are TGTGCCAGCAGTTACTCGGTGGTAGCGGGGGGAACAGATACGCAGTATTTT. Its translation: CASSYSVVAGGTDTQYF.

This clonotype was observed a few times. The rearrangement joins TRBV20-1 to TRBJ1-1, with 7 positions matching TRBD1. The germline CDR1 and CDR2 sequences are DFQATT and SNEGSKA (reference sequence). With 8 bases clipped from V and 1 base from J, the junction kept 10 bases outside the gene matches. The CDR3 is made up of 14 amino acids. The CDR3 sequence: CSPARPGGNTEAFF. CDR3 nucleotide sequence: TGCAGTCCAGCCCGACCAGGGGGGAACACTGAAGCTTTCTTT.

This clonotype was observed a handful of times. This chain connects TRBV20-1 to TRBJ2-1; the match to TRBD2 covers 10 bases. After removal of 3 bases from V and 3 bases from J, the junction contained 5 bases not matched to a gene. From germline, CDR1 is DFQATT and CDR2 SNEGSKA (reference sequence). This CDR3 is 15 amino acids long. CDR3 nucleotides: TGCAGTGCTAGCCCGCTAGCGGGAGACTACAATGAGCAGTTCTTC. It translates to CSASPLAGDYNEQFF.

The DNA for the CDR3 is TGTGCCACCAGTGTCAGCGCGAGCTCCTACAATGAGCAGTTCTTC. Its translation: CATSVSASSYNEQFF. The chain combines TRBV24-1 with TRBJ2-1; D gene ambiguous. The V end was cut by 5 bases, the J end by 0 bases, with 10 bases between. There are 15 residues in the CDR3. From germline, CDR1 is KGHDR and CDR2 SFDVKD.

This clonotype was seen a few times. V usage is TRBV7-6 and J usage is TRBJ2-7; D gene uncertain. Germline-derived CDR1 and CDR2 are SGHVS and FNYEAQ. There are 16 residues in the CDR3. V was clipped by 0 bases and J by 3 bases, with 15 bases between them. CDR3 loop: CASSLALTGEGYEQYF. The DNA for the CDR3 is TGTGCCAGCAGCTTAGCGCTTACGGGTGAAGGCTACGAGCAGTACTTC.

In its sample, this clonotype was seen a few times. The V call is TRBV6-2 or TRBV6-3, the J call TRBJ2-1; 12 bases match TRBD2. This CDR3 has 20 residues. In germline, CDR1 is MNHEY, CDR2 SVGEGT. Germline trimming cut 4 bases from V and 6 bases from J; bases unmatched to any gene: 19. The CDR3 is CASSFRLAGDSPLSRNEQFF. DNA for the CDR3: TGTGCCAGCAGTTTTCGACTAGCGGGAGATTCCCCCCTCTCGCGCAATGAGCAGTTCTTC.

DNA of the CDR3: TGCAGCGTTGCCCAGGGACTAGCCCCCGATACGCAGTATTTT. It codes for CSVAQGLAPDTQYF. V gene TRBV29-1 combines with J gene TRBJ2-3, with TRBD2 identical over 9 bases. The CDR3 is 14 residues long. After removal of 4 bases from V and 6 bases from J, the junction contained 8 bases not matched to a gene. The germline gives CDR1 SQVTM, CDR2 ANQGSEA.

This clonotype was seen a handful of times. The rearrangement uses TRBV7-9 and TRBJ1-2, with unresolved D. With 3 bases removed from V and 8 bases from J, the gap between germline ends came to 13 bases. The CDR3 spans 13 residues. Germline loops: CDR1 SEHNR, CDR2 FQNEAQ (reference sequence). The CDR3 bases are TGTGCCAGCAGCTTGCCCACGGTGATGGGCTACACCTTC. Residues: CASSLPTVMGYTF.

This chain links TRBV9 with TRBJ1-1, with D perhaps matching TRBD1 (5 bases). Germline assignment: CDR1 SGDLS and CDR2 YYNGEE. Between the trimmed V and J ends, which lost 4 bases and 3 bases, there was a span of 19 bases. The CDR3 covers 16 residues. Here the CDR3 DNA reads TGTGCCAGCAGCCAATCTCTTTCCAGGGCAGACACTGAAGCTTTCTTT. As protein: CASSQSLSRADTEAFF.

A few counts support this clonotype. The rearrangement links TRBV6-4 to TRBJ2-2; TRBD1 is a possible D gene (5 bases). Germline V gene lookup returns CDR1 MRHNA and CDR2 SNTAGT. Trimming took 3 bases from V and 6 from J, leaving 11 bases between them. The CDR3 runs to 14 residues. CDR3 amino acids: CASSELGAAGELFF. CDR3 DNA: TGTGCCAGCAGTGAACTTGGGGCAGCCGGGGAGCTGTTTTTT.

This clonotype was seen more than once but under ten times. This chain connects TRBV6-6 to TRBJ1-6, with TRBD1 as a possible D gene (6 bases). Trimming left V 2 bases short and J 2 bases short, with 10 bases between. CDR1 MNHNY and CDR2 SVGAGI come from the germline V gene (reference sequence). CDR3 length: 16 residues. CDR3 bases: TGTGCCAGCAGTTACCCACGGGACACCTATAATTCACCCCTCCACTTT. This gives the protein CASSYPRDTYNSPLHF.

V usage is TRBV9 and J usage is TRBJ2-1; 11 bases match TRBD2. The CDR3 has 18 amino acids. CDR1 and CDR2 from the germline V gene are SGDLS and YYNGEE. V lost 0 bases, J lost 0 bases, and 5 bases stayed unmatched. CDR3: CASSVGLLAGDSYNEQFF. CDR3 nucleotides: TGTGCCAGCAGCGTAGGGTTACTAGCGGGAGACTCCTACAATGAGCAGTTCTTC.

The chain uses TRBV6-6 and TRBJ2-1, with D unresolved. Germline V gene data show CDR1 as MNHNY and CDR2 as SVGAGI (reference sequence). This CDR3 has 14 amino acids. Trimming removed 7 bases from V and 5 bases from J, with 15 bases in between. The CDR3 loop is CASKQPKKDNEQFF. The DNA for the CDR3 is TGTGCCAGCAAACAGCCTAAGAAGGACAATGAGCAGTTCTTC.

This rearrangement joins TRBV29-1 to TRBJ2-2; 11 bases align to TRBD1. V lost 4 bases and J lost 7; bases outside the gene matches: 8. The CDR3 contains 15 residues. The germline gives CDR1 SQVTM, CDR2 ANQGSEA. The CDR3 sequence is CSVAVTGTGGGELFF. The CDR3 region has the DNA TGCAGCGTTGCCGTGACCGGGACAGGGGGCGGGGAGCTGTTTTTT.

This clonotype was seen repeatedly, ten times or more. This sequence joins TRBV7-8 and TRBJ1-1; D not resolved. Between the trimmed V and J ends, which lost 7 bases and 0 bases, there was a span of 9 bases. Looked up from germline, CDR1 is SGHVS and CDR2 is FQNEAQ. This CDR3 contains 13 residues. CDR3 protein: CASTLFVNTEAFF. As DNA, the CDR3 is TGTGCCAGCACCCTTTTCGTGAACACTGAAGCTTTCTTT. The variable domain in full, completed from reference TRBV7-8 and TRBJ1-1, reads GAGVSQSPRYKVAKRGQDVALRCDPISGHVSLFWYQQALGQGPEFLTYFQNEAQLDKSGLPSDRFFAERPEGSVSTLKIQRTQQEDSAVYLCASTLFVNTEAFFGQGTRLTVV.

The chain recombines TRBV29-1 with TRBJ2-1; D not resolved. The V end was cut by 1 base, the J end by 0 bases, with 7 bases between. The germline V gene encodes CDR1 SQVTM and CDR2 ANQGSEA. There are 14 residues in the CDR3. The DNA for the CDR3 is TGCAGCGTTGAAGGGGTTATCTCCTACAATGAGCAGTTCTTC. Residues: CSVEGVISYNEQFF.

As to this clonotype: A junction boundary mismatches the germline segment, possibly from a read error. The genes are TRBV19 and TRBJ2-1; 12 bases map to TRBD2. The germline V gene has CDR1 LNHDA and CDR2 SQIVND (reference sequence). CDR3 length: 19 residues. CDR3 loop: CASSIDGLAGGLSYNEKFF. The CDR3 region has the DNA TGTGCCAGTAGTATAGATGGGCTAGCGGGGGGGTTGTCCTACAATGAGAAGTTCTTC.

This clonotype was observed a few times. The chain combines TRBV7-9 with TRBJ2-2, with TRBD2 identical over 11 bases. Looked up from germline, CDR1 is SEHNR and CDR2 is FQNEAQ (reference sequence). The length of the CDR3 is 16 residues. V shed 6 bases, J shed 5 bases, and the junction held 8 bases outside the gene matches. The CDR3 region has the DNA TGTGCCAGCAGGCTTCCGGGACTAGCGGAAACCGGGGAGCTGTTTTTT. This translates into CASRLPGLAETGELFF.

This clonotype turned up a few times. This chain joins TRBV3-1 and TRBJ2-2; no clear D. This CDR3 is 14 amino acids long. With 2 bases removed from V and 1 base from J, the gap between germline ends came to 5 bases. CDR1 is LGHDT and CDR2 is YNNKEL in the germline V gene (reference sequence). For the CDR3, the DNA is TGTGCCAGCAGCCAATCGGTGAACACCGGGGAGCTGTTTTTT. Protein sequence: CASSQSVNTGELFF.

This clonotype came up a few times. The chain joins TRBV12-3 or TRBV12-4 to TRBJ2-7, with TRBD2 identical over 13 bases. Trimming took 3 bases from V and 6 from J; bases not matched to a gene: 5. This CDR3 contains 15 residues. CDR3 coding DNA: TGTGCCAGCAGTTTGGGACTAGCGGGATCTATCGAGCAGTACTTC. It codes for CASSLGLAGSIEQYF.

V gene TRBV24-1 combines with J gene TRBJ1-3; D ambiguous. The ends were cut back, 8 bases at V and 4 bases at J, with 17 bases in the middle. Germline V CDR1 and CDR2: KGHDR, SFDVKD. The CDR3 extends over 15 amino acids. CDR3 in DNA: TGTGCCACCACCCCGACGGATCTTTCAGGAAACACCATATATTTT. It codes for CATTPTDLSGNTIYF.

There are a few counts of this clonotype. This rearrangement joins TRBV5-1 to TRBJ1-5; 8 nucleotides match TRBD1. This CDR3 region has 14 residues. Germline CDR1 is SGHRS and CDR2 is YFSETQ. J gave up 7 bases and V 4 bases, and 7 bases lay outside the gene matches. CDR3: CASSPGQGGQPQHF. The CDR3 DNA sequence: TGCGCCAGCAGCCCTGGACAGGGTGGACAGCCCCAGCATTTT.

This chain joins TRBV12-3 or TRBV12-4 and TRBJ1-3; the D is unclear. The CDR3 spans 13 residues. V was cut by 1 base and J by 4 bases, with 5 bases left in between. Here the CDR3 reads CASSLVYGNTIYF. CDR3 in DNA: TGTGCCAGCAGTTTAGTCTACGGAAACACCATATATTTT.

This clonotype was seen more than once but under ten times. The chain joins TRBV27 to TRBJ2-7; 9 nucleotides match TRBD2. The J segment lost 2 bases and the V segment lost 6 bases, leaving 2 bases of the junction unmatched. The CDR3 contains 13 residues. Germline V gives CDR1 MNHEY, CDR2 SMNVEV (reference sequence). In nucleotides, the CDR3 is TGTGCCAGCAGGGGACTAGCTACCTACGAGCAGTACTTC. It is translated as CASRGLATYEQYF.

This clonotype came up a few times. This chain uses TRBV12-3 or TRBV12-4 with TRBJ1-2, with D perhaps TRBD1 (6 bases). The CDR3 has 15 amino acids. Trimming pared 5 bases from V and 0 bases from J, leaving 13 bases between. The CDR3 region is CASSLGQPPNYGYTF. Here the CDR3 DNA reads TGTGCCAGCAGTCTCGGACAGCCCCCTAACTATGGCTACACCTTC.

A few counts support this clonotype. The CDR3 DNA reads as TGTGCCACCAGTGATGGACAGGGTAGGGATGAGCAGTTCTTC. Amino acid sequence: CATSDGQGRDEQFF. The chain is built from TRBV24-1 and TRBJ2-1, with 8 bases aligning to TRBD1. With V trimmed by 3 bases and J by 8 bases, 5 bases remained unmatched. Per the germline V gene, CDR1 is KGHDR and CDR2 is SFDVKD. The CDR3 runs to 14 residues.

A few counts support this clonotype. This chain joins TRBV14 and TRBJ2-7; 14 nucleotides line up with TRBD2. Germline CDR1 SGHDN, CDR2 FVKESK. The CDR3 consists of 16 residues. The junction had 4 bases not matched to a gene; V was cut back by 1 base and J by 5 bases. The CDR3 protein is CASSQAGTSGSHEQYF. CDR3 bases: TGTGCCAGCAGCCAAGCCGGGACTAGCGGGAGCCACGAGCAGTACTTC.

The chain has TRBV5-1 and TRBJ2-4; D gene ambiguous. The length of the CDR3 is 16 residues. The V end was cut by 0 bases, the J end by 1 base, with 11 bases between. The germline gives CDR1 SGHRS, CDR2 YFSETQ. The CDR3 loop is CASSLDTQPAKNIQYF. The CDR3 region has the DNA TGCGCCAGCAGCTTGGACACACAACCGGCCAAAAACATTCAGTACTTC. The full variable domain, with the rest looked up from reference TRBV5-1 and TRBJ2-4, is KAGVTQTPRYLIKTRGQQVTLSCSPISGHRSVSWYQQTPGQGLQFLFEYFSETQRNKGNFPGRFSGRQFSNSRSEMNVSTLELGDSALYLCASSLDTQPAKNIQYFGAGTRLSVL.